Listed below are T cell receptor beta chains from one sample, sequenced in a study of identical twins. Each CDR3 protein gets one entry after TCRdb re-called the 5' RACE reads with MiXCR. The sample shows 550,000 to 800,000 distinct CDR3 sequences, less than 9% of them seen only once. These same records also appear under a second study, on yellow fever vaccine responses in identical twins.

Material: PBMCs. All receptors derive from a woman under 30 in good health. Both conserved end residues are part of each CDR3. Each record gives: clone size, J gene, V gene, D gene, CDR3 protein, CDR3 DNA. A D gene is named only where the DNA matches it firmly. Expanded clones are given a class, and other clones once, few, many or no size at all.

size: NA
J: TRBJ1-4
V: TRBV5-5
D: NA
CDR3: CASSLVGTDEKLFF
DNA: TGTGCCAGCAGCTTGGTTGGGACGGATGAAAAACTGTTTTTT

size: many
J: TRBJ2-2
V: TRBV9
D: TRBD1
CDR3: CASSRDSATGELFF
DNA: TGTGCCAGCAGCCGGGACAGTGCCACCGGGGAGCTGTTTTTT

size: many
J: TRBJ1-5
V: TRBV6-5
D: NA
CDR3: CASSYGDLEAQHF
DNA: TGTGCCAGCAGTTACGGCGATCTAGAGGCCCAGCATTTT

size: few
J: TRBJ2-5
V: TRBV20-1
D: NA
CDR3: CSARPEYQETQYF
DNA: TGCAGTGCTAGGCCAGAGTACCAAGAGACCCAGTACTTC

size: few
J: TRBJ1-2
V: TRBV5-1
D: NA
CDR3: CASSPYRVANYGYTF
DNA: TGCGCCAGCAGCCCTTACAGGGTAGCTAACTATGGCTACACCTTC

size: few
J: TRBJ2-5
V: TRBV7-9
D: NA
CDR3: CASSLIGNQETQYF
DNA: TGTGCCAGCAGCTTAATTGGGAACCAAGAGACCCAGTACTTC

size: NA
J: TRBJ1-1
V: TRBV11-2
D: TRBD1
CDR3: CASSLPTGLDTEAFF
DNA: TGTGCCAGCAGCTTACCGACAGGGTTGGACACTGAAGCTTTCTTT

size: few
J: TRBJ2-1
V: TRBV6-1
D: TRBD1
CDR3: CASSVDRETRNEQFF
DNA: TGTGCCAGCAGTGTGGACAGGGAGACTAGGAATGAGCAGTTCTTC

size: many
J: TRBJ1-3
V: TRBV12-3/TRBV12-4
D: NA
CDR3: CASSLRNTIYF
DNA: TGTGCCAGCAGTTTGAGAAACACCATATATTTT

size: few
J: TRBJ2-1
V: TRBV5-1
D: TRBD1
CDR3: CASSQTGTGGGEQFF
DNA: TGCGCCAGCAGCCAGACCGGGACAGGGGGGGGTGAGCAGTTCTTC

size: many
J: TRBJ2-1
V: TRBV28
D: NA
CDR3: CASSLGAIYNEQFF
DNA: TGTGCCAGCAGTTTGGGAGCGATCTACAATGAGCAGTTCTTC

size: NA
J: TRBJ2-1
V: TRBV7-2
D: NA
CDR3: CASSLRQSNNEQFF
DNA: TGTGCCAGCAGCCTAAGGCAGTCCAACAATGAGCAGTTCTTC

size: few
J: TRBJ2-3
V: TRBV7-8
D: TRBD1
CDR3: CASSLGTGGLVSPDTQYF
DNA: TGTGCCAGCAGCTTAGGGACAGGGGGGCTGGTGTCCCCAGATACGCAGTATTTT

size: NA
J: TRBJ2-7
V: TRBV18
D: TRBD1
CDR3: CASYLDRGSNEQYF
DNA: TGTGCCAGCTACCTAGACAGGGGGTCCAATGAGCAGTACTTC

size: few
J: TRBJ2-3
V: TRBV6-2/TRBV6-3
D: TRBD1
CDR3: CASNPQGARTDTQYF
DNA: TGTGCCAGCAATCCGCAGGGGGCACGCACAGATACGCAGTATTTT

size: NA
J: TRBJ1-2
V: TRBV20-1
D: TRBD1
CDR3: CSRSPGQGNYGYTF
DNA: TGCAGTCGCAGCCCGGGACAGGGAAACTATGGCTACACCTTC

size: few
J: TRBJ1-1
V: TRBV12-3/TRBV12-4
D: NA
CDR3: CASSLSSIVGQVLPEAFF
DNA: TGTGCCAGCAGTTTATCCTCCATAGTGGGGCAGGTTCTCCCTGAAGCTTTCTTT

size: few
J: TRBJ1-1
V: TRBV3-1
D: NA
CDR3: CASSQESGTEAFF
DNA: TGTGCCAGCAGCCAAGAGTCGGGGACTGAAGCTTTCTTT

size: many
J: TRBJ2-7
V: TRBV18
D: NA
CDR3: CASSQIGIAYEQYF
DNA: TGTGCCAGCTCCCAGATAGGGATAGCCTACGAGCAGTACTTC

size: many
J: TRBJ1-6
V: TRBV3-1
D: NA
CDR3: CASKGGGWNSPLHF
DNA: TGTGCCAGCAAAGGGGGAGGGTGGAATTCACCCCTCCACTTT

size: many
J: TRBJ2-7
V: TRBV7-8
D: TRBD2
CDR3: CASSLVLAGDEQYF
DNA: TGTGCCAGCAGCTTAGTACTAGCGGGTGACGAGCAGTACTTC

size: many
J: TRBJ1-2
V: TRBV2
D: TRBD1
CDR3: CASSEAGGRGPGGYTF
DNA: TGTGCCAGCAGTGAAGCAGGTGGCAGGGGGCCGGGTGGCTACACCTTC

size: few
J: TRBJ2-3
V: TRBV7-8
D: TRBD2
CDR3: CASSLGGGSPADTQYF
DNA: TGTGCCAGCAGCTTAGGGGGAGGGAGCCCCGCAGATACGCAGTATTTT

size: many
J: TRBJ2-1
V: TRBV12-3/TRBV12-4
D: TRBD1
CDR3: CASRGQGPPSYNEQFF
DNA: TGTGCCAGCAGAGGACAGGGGCCCCCCTCCTACAATGAGCAGTTCTTC

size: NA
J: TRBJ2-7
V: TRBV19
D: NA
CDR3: CASSIGRFAYEQYF
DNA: TGTGCCAGTAGTATTGGGCGGTTCGCCTACGAGCAGTACTTC

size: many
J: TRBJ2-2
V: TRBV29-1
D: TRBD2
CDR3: CSVEERLAGAGELFF
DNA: TGCAGCGTTGAGGAGCGGCTAGCGGGGGCCGGGGAGCTGTTTTTT

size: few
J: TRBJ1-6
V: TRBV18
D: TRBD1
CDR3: CASSQSGGGSPLHF
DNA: TGTGCCAGCTCACAGTCAGGGGGCGGTTCACCCCTCCACTTT

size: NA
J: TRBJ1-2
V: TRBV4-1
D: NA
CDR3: CASSQEGFWYTF
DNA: TGCGCCAGCAGCCAAGAGGGGTTTTGGTACACCTTC

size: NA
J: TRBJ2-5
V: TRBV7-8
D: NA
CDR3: CASSLAFSGGETQYF
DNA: TGTGCCAGCAGCTTAGCATTTTCGGGGGGCGAGACCCAGTACTTC

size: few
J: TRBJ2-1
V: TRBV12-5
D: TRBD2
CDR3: CASGLVNPSGGPLSYNEQFF
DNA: TGTGCTAGTGGTTTGGTCAACCCTAGCGGGGGGCCCCTCTCCTACAATGAGCAGTTCTTC

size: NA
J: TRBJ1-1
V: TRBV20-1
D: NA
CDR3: CSARASATEAFF
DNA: TGCAGTGCTAGAGCTTCGGCGACTGAAGCTTTCTTT

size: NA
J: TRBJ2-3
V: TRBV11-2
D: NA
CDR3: CASSQRWQSPTDTQYF
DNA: TGTGCCAGCAGCCAACGGTGGCAATCCCCCACAGATACGCAGTATTTT

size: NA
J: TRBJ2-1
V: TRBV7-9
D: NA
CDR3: CATQGNYNEQFF
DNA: TGTGCCACCCAGGGAAACTACAATGAGCAGTTCTTC

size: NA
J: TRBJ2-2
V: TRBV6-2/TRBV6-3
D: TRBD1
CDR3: CASNPPGTENTGELFF
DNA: TGTGCCAGCAATCCCCCTGGGACAGAGAACACCGGGGAGCTGTTTTTT

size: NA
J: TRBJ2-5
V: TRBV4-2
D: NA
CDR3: CASSRREQGTGETQYF
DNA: TGTGCCAGCAGCCGAAGAGAACAGGGGACTGGGGAGACCCAGTACTTC

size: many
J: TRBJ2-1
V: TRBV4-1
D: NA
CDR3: CASSQGFEQFF
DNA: TGCGCCAGCAGCCAAGGTTTTGAGCAGTTCTTC

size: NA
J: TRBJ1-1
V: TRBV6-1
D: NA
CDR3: CATPLGENTEAFF
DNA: TGTGCCACCCCGCTGGGCGAGAACACTGAAGCTTTCTTT

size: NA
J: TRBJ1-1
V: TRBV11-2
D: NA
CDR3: CASSLPMGTEAFF
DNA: TGTGCCAGCAGCTTACCCATGGGCACTGAAGCTTTCTTT

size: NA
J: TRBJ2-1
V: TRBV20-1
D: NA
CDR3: CSAELVSWDQFF
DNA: TGCAGTGCCGAGTTGGTTTCCTGGGACCAGTTCTTC